This TCR beta chain is from a study of cytomegalovirus exposure and HLA in healthy donors. General study findings and limits: First-cohort TCR clusters tended to co-occur in the roughly 120 validation repertoires, a later analysis found. Overall, roughly 160 TCR beta chains were annotated as cytomegalovirus-associated. The classifier reportedly diagnosed cytomegalovirus status with high specificity and sensitivity.

This clone was found once. Its antigen is unidentified. The CDR3 spans 16 residues. J gave up 2 bases and V 1 base, and 4 bases lay outside the gene matches. CDR1 is SGHDN and CDR2 is FVKESK in the germline V gene. Assay used: immunoSEQ multiplex PCR; TCRdb lists only in-frame clones, some missing. The table includes some 150,000 clones, more than 85% detected once. The sample taken for sequencing was PBMCs. J is TRBJ2-1 and V is TRBV14, with 8 bases aligning to TRBD1. The TCR sequence derives from a man aged 18 to 29 in good health and CMV-seronegative. For the CDR3, the DNA is TGTGCCAGCAGCCAAGGGACAGGGTTTACCTACAATGAGCAGTTCTTC. Translation: CASSQGTGFTYNEQFF.